Each of the 24 T cell receptor beta chains below was sequenced from the same sample in a study of blood T cell repertoires in COVID-19. Produced via immunoSEQ multiplex PCR; TCRdb's table is partial and in-frame only. The data show 110,000 to 150,000 clones, with 84% seen just once and around 45% held by the top ten. The source material was peripheral blood. These receptor sequences come from a human donor in a cohort sampled during active COVID-19.

The chain combines TRBV4-2 with TRBJ1-2, with 7 bases lining up with TRBD1. This CDR3 has 15 amino acids. Unmatched junction bases numbered 7, after V lost 3 bases and J lost 3 bases. Germline CDR1 reads LGHNA; CDR2 reads YNFKEQ. Written as DNA, the CDR3 is TGTGCCAGCAGCCATGACAGGGAAGTAGACTATGGCTACACCTTC. It codes for CASSHDREVDYGYTF.

As DNA, the CDR3 is TGTGCCAGCTCACCGCCCGGGAGGGCTGGGGCCAACGTCCTGACTTTC. Protein sequence: CASSPPGRAGANVLTF. V is TRBV18 and J is TRBJ2-6; TRBD2 aligns across 8 bases. CDR1 and CDR2 from the germline V gene are KGHSH and LQKENI. The CDR3 runs 16 residues. Trimming removed 3 bases from V and 2 bases from J; junction bases left unmatched: 3.

This clone showed up just once. The chain has TRBV15 and TRBJ1-2; D perhaps matches TRBD1 (5 bases). Germline CDR1 reads LNHNV; CDR2 reads YYDKDF (reference sequence). This CDR3 region has 14 residues. Trimming pared 0 bases from V and 2 bases from J, leaving 7 bases between. The CDR3 spells CATSRDRQNYGYTF. In nucleotides, the CDR3 is TGTGCCACCAGCAGAGATCGACAGAACTATGGCTACACCTTC.

The V gene is TRBV5-1, the J gene TRBJ2-5, with D hard to call. Per the germline V gene, CDR1 is SGHRS and CDR2 is YFSETQ. The V gene lost 0 bases and the J gene lost 0 bases, with 6 bases spanning the gap. The CDR3 contains 14 residues. CDR3: CASSLGRNQETQYF. DNA for the CDR3: TGCGCCAGCAGCTTGGGGCGGAACCAAGAGACCCAGTACTTC.

The chain couples TRBV9 to TRBJ2-7; tentative D call: TRBD2 (6 bases). The V gene lost 2 bases and the J gene lost 5 bases, with 14 bases spanning the gap. The CDR3 loop spans 14 amino acids. CDR1 SGDLS and CDR2 YYNGEE come from the germline V gene. CDR3 nucleotide sequence: TGTGCCAGCAGCGTGGGGCTAGCGCGGAACGAGCAGTACTTC. Translation gives CASSVGLARNEQYF.

The V call is TRBV27, the J call TRBJ1-2, with unresolved D. The germline gives CDR1 MNHEY, CDR2 SMNVEV (reference sequence). This CDR3 has 12 amino acids. The V end was cut by 3 bases, the J end by 7 bases, with 9 bases between. This chain's CDR3 is CASSFAGSGYTF. In DNA form, the CDR3 reads TGTGCCAGCAGTTTTGCGGGCAGTGGCTACACCTTC.

The chain combines TRBV6-1 with TRBJ2-3; 11 bases align to TRBD2. With V trimmed by 1 base and J by 4 bases, 7 bases remained unmatched. There are 17 residues in the CDR3. Germline V gives CDR1 MNHNS, CDR2 SASEGT. This CDR3 is CASSEDPLAGGSDTQYF. The CDR3 bases are TGTGCCAGCAGTGAAGACCCCCTAGCGGGGGGTTCAGATACGCAGTATTTT.

The V and J genes are TRBV18 and TRBJ2-5, with TRBD1 matching over 7 bases. Looked up from germline, CDR1 is KGHSH and CDR2 is LQKENI. The CDR3 length is 16 residues. V lost 4 bases and J lost 4; bases outside the gene matches: 12. As DNA, the CDR3 is TGTGCCAGCTCACTAGCGCCCGACAGGGCGGTAGAGACCCAGTACTTC. Translation gives CASSLAPDRAVETQYF.

This clone was counted once. The chain joins TRBV9 to TRBJ1-2; possible D gene TRBD1, 6 bases. Between the trimmed V and J ends, which lost 6 bases and 8 bases, there was a span of 14 bases. CDR1 and CDR2 from the germline V gene are SGDLS and YYNGEE. The CDR3 extends over 12 amino acids. CDR3 coding DNA: TGTGCCAGCACAGGGGCAGGGATCGGCTACACCTTC. Its protein is CASTGAGIGYTF.

The chain couples TRBV15 to TRBJ1-5, with D maybe TRBD1 (5 bases). Trimming left V 0 bases short and J 4 bases short, with 10 bases between. The CDR3 is 15 amino acids. CDR1 and CDR2 from the germline V gene are LNHNV and YYDKDF (reference sequence). CDR3 nucleotides: TGTGCCACCAGCAGAGATAGGACAAGAAATCAGCCCCAGCATTTT. This gives the protein CATSRDRTRNQPQHF.

This sequence joins TRBV19 and TRBJ1-1, with 9 bases that match TRBD1. The J segment lost 6 bases and the V segment lost 4 bases, leaving 6 bases of the junction unmatched. Germline assignment: CDR1 LNHDA and CDR2 SQIVND (reference sequence). The CDR3 is made up of 14 amino acids. The CDR3 sequence: CASSTRDRVSEAFF. CDR3 bases: TGTGCCAGTAGTACCCGGGACAGGGTCTCTGAAGCTTTCTTT.

The CDR3 sequence is CASTMGDSQETQYF. CDR3 DNA: TGTGCCAGTACCATGGGGGACAGCCAAGAGACCCAGTACTTC. The chain carries TRBV19 and TRBJ2-5; 7 nucleotides agree with TRBD1. The germline CDR1 and CDR2 sequences are LNHDA and SQIVND (reference sequence). J gave up 1 base and V 7 bases, and 6 bases lay outside the gene matches. This CDR3 contains 14 residues. Full variable domain (remainder filled in from reference TRBV19 and TRBJ2-5): DGGITQSPKYLFRKEGQNVTLSCEQNLNHDAMYWYRQDPGQGLRLIYYSQIVNDFQKGDIAEGYSVSREKKESFPLTVTSAQKNPTAFYLCASTMGDSQETQYFGPGTRLLVL.

The chain recombines TRBV28 with TRBJ1-6; TRBD1 aligns across 7 bases. The CDR3 has 15 amino acids. V lost 6 bases to trimming and J lost 4 bases; unmatched junction nucleotides: 6. From germline, CDR1 is MDHEN and CDR2 SYDVKM. The CDR3 bases are TGTGCCAGCAGCTCACCGGGACAGTATAATTCACCCCTCCACTTT. Amino acids: CASSSPGQYNSPLHF.

There are a few counts of this clone. This chain uses TRBV5-6 with TRBJ2-5; D ambiguous. Germline V gene lookup returns CDR1 SGHDT and CDR2 YYEEEE. The CDR3 is 13 residues long. The V end was cut by 2 bases, the J end by 5 bases, with 10 bases between. The DNA for the CDR3 is TGTGCCAGCAGCTTTTGGGTCGGGGAGACCCAGTACTTC. This sequence encodes CASSFWVGETQYF.

This chain connects TRBV7-8 to TRBJ1-1; possibly TRBD1 for D (6 bases). Germline CDR1 reads SGHVS; CDR2 reads FQNEAQ. V dropped 3 bases and J dropped 2 bases, with 10 bases sitting between them. This CDR3 spans 14 amino acids. CDR3: CASSLGHKNTEAFF. The CDR3 DNA follows: TGTGCCAGCAGCTTGGGACATAAAAACACTGAAGCTTTCTTT.

V usage is TRBV7-9 and J usage is TRBJ2-7, with TRBD1 matching over 9 bases. J lost 4 bases, V lost 5 bases, and 6 bases had no gene match. This CDR3 has 14 residues. Germline loops: CDR1 SEHNR, CDR2 FQNEAQ (reference sequence). Here the CDR3 reads CASSPRDRVYEQYF. The CDR3 nucleotides read TGTGCCAGCAGCCCCCGGGACAGGGTATACGAGCAGTACTTC.

This chain links TRBV19 with TRBJ2-5, with 10 bases identical to TRBD1. Germline-derived CDR1 and CDR2 are LNHDA and SQIVND (reference sequence). The CDR3 covers 15 residues. Unmatched junction bases numbered 7, after V lost 4 bases and J lost 5 bases. Here the CDR3 reads CASSNQGQGGETQYF. The CDR3 DNA reads as TGTGCCAGTAGTAACCAAGGACAGGGGGGGGAGACCCAGTACTTC.

The gene calls are TRBV11-3 and TRBJ2-2; TRBD1 aligns across 7 bases. Germline V gene sequence: CDR1 SGHNT, CDR2 YENEEA. The length of the CDR3 is 15 residues. V trimming: 5 bases; J trimming: 3 bases; junction bases outside the gene matches: 6. The CDR3 DNA is TGTGCCAGCAGCGAGGCAGGGGGAGACACCGGGGAGCTGTTTTTT. This encodes CASSEAGGDTGELFF.

The chain has TRBV5-4 and TRBJ2-2; weak D call: TRBD1 (5 bases). The germline V gene encodes CDR1 SGHNT and CDR2 YYREEE (reference sequence). This CDR3 is built from 15 residues. The V end was cut by 2 bases, the J end by 2 bases, with 10 bases between. The chain's CDR3 is CASSFRRGNTGELFF. DNA for the CDR3: TGTGCCAGCAGCTTCCGAAGGGGAAACACCGGGGAGCTGTTTTTT.

This clone was counted a single time. The chain's CDR3 is CASSIERLGDYGYTF. CDR3 bases: TGTGCCAGTAGTATAGAGAGGCTAGGGGACTATGGCTACACCTTC. The chain is built from TRBV19 and TRBJ1-2; perhaps TRBD1 as D (5 bases). CDR1 and CDR2 from the germline V gene are LNHDA and SQIVND (reference sequence). The CDR3 consists of 15 residues. V lost 0 bases, J lost 3 bases, and 11 bases lay in between.

The J gene is TRBJ1-1, the V gene TRBV4-3; D remains ambiguous. The CDR3 is made up of 12 amino acids. The V end lost 0 bases, the J end lost 11 bases, and 10 bases lay between the germline ends. CDR1 LGHNA and CDR2 YSLEER come from the germline V gene. The CDR3 loop is CASSQDRGKAFF. In nucleotides, the CDR3 is TGCGCCAGCAGCCAAGATAGAGGGAAGGCTTTCTTT.

The V call is TRBV5-1, the J call TRBJ1-4; 7 nucleotides match TRBD1. The CDR3 is made up of 14 amino acids. Germline loops: CDR1 SGHRS, CDR2 YFSETQ. V was clipped by 6 bases and J by 10 bases; unmatched bases: 12. DNA of the CDR3: TGCGCCAGCACGCCCGACAGGGTCTCGGGAAAACTGTTTTTT. This translates into CASTPDRVSGKLFF. Combining the CDR3 with reference TRBV5-1 and TRBJ1-4 gives the whole variable domain KAGVTQTPRYLIKTRGQQVTLSCSPISGHRSVSWYQQTPGQGLQFLFEYFSETQRNKGNFPGRFSGRQFSNSRSEMNVSTLELGDSALYLCASTPDRVSGKLFFGSGTQLSVL.

The rearrangement uses TRBV7-2 and TRBJ1-2, with a weak D call TRBD1 (6 bases). The CDR3 has 15 residues. V was pared by 5 bases and J by 2 bases, with 15 bases between. Germline CDR1 is SGHTA and CDR2 is FQGNSA. This chain's CDR3 is CASSGAGDKNYGYTF. The CDR3 DNA sequence: TGTGCCAGCAGCGGAGCAGGGGATAAGAACTATGGCTACACCTTC.

The CDR3 reads CASSSQRTGTNTEAFF. The CDR3 DNA follows: TGTGCCAGCAGTTCCCAAAGGACAGGGACGAACACTGAAGCTTTCTTT. The chain employs TRBV6-5 and TRBJ1-1; TRBD1 matches 8 bases. CDR3 size: 16 residues. V lost 4 bases to trimming and J lost 1 base; unmatched junction nucleotides: 8. Per germline, CDR1 MNHEY and CDR2 SVGAGI.